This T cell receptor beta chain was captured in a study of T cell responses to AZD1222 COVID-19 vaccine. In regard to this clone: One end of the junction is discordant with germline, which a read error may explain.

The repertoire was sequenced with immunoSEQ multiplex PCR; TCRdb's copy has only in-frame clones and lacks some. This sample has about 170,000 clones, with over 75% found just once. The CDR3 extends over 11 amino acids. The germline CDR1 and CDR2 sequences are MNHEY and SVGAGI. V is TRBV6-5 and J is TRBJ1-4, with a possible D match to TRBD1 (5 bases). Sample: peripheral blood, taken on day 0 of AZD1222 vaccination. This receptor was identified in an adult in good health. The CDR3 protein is CASSYSGTISF. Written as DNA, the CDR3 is TGTGCCAGCAGTTACTCGGGGACTATCTCTTTT.